One T cell receptor (beta chain) is described in this entry. The antigen remains unidentified. Assay: immunoSEQ multiplex PCR; the TCRdb copy retains only in-frame clones and omits some. The sample consists of roughly 4,000 clones, about 63% of them appearing once. The data stem from a study of CD8 T cell repertoires and HIV-1 epitope variants. Study in general: Each of Twenty-five Gag and Nef epitope peptides stimulated a separate culture. Controls included no peptide, Ebola AY9 epitope, and a CMV, EBV, flu pool. T cells were cultured for more than 9 days with cytokines added on days 3 and 7.

In germline, CDR1 is SNHLY, CDR2 FYNNEI. The CDR3 is 15 residues long. Trimming shortened V by 2 bases and J by 5 bases, and 13 bases separated the two germline ends. The sequence was collected from a male donor with HIV. The chain combines TRBV2 with TRBJ1-5; maybe TRBD1 (5 bases). What was sequenced was cultured CD8+ T cells derived from PBMCs. The CDR3 region is CASSELLPRDQPQHF. CDR3 coding DNA: TGTGCCAGCAGTGAACTTCTTCCCAGGGATCAGCCCCAGCATTTT.